The 3 T cell receptor beta chains presented below share a single source sample, sequenced in a study of shared clonotypes between healthy human individuals. Data came from immunoSEQ multiplex PCR; TCRdb stores just in-frame clones and leaves some out. The sample yields some 2,500,000 clones, roughly 90% seen once. Sequences were obtained from naive CD4+ T cells from PBMCs. Subset defined: CD45RA+ positively selected. These receptors all stem from a man younger than 35 in good health. Some clones in this sample may be carry-over from other donors' samples.

A word on this clone: Within the sample, other DNA sequences also encode this same CDR3. This chain links TRBV7-3 with TRBJ2-1, with unresolved D. Per germline, CDR1 SGHTA and CDR2 FQGTGA. V was pared by 5 bases and J by 4 bases, with 9 bases between. The CDR3 extends over 13 amino acids. This chain's CDR3 is CASSPDRYNEQFF. The DNA for the CDR3 is TGTGCCAGCAGCCCCGACCGATACAATGAGCAGTTCTTC.

The chain carries TRBV18 and TRBJ2-7; TRBD1 agrees at 7 bases. Germline values: CDR1 KGHSH, CDR2 LQKENI. This CDR3 spans 13 amino acids. With V trimmed by 4 bases and J by 3 bases, 3 bases remained unmatched. As DNA, the CDR3 is TGTGCCAGCTCACAGGGGGCGGGCTACGAGCAGTACTTC. Encoded protein: CASSQGAGYEQYF. Complete variable domain (other parts from reference TRBV18 and TRBJ2-7): NAGVMQNPRHLVRRRGQEARLRCSPMKGHSHVYWYRQLPEEGLKFMVYLQKENIIDESGMPKERFSAEFPKEGPSILRIQQVVRGDSAAYFCASSQGAGYEQYFGPGTRLTVT.

CDR3 nucleotide sequence: TGTGCCAGCAGCCCCATGAACCGCCGAACTAGCACAGATACGCAGTATTTT. Protein: CASSPMNRRTSTDTQYF. This chain links TRBV7-3 with TRBJ2-3; no reliable D call. Trimming removed 5 bases at V and 0 bases at J, with 18 bases between. CDR3 length: 17 amino acids. From germline, CDR1 is SGHTA and CDR2 FQGTGA.